These 32 T cell receptor beta chains originate from one sample sequenced in a study of cytomegalovirus exposure and HLA in healthy donors. The PCR used 60 Vbeta and 13 Jbeta primers. Repertoires were generated with immunoSEQ multiplex PCR, while TCRdb's copy carries only in-frame clones and drops some. The data hold approximately 150,000 clones, with roughly 87% observed a single time. The sample was PBMCs. The receptors originated from a woman aged 25 to 45 in good health and CMV-seronegative.

The V call is TRBV28, the J call TRBJ2-3; D might be TRBD2 (6 bases). Trimming removed 5 bases from V and 8 bases from J, with 14 bases in between. The CDR3 runs to 13 residues. In germline, CDR1 is MDHEN, CDR2 SYDVKM. CDR3 sequence (DNA): TGTGCCAGCAGTCCCCGGTTGCGGGGTACGCAGTATTTT. As protein: CASSPRLRGTQYF.

The CDR3 nucleotides read TGTGCCAGCAGCTTGGACAGTTACAATGAGCAGTTCTTC. Translating gives CASSLDSYNEQFF. The chain has TRBV7-9 and TRBJ2-1; a possible D gene is TRBD1 (6 bases). CDR1 is SEHNR and CDR2 is FQNEAQ in the germline V gene (reference sequence). V shed 3 bases and J shed 4 bases, with 7 bases lying between them. The CDR3 spans 13 residues.

The chain has TRBV5-4 and TRBJ1-1; the D is unclear. The V and J ends lost 5 bases and 0 bases respectively, with 11 bases between them. Per the germline V gene, CDR1 is SGHNT and CDR2 is YYREEE (reference sequence). This CDR3 spans 14 amino acids. The CDR3, as DNA: TGTGCCAGCAGTAGAGGCGGCGTGAACACTGAAGCTTTCTTT. Its protein product is CASSRGGVNTEAFF.

On this clone itself: Relative to the germline gene, one junction end is altered; a read error may explain this. The chain recombines TRBV29-1 with TRBJ1-1, with 7 bases lining up with TRBD1. The CDR3 length is 13 residues. Germline CDR1 and CDR2: SQVTM and ANQGSEA. The CDR3: CNVDRSGGTEAFF. For the CDR3, the DNA is TGCAACGTTGATCGGTCAGGGGGCACTGAAGCTTTCTTT.

The J gene is TRBJ2-7, the V gene TRBV2; 10 bases agree with TRBD1. Germline loops: CDR1 SNHLY, CDR2 FYNNEI. Trimming took 6 bases from V and 3 from J; bases not matched to a gene: 8. This CDR3 region has 15 residues. This CDR3 reads CASRTWDRGIYEQYF. The CDR3 nucleotides are TGTGCCAGCAGGACATGGGACAGGGGTATCTACGAGCAGTACTTC.

The chain links TRBV5-6 to TRBJ2-2; 9 bases are a match to TRBD2. V was pared by 4 bases and J by 5 bases, with 6 bases of the junction left unmatched. The V gene's germline CDR1 is SGHDT and CDR2 YYEEEE. The CDR3 has 15 residues. For the CDR3, the DNA is TGTGCCAGCAGCCTAGCGGGAACTAAGACCGGGGAGCTGTTTTTT. This sequence encodes CASSLAGTKTGELFF.

This clone was seen a single time. The J gene is TRBJ1-3, the V gene TRBV7-9; 8 bases fit TRBD1. Germline V gene sequence: CDR1 SEHNR, CDR2 FQNEAQ (reference sequence). V shed 5 bases, J shed 3 bases, and the junction held 3 bases outside the gene matches. The CDR3 runs 14 residues. The CDR3 DNA is TGTGCCAGCAGCCTGACAGGGGTTGGAAACACCATATATTTT. Protein sequence: CASSLTGVGNTIYF.

V is TRBV27 and J is TRBJ1-2, with 9 bases that match TRBD1. The CDR3 consists of 14 residues. J was trimmed by 7 bases and V by 5 bases; bases with no gene match: 8. Germline V lookup: CDR1 MNHEY, CDR2 SMNVEV (reference sequence). Written as DNA, the CDR3 is TGTGCCAGCAGTCCTTTACAGGGGGCGCGTGGCTACACCTTC. Encoded protein: CASSPLQGARGYTF.

The V call is TRBV5-1, the J call TRBJ2-6; possible D gene TRBD1, 6 bases. V lost 0 bases and J lost 4, with 14 bases in between. The CDR3 runs to 17 residues. Germline V gene lookup returns CDR1 SGHRS and CDR2 YFSETQ. The CDR3 DNA is TGCGCCAGCAGCTTGGTCCTGGGGGCATCCGGGGCCAACGTCCTGACTTTC. This encodes CASSLVLGASGANVLTF.

The chain couples TRBV6-5 to TRBJ2-1; a weak D match, TRBD2 (5 bases). This CDR3 is 14 amino acids long. V lost 5 bases and J lost 4, with 12 bases in between. CDR1 is MNHEY and CDR2 is SVGAGI in the germline V gene. DNA for the CDR3: TGTGCCAGCAGTCTGAGTAGAGGGTACAATGAGCAGTTCTTC. It is translated as CASSLSRGYNEQFF.

This clone has just a few counts. This rearrangement joins TRBV5-1 to TRBJ2-6; no clear D. This CDR3 has 16 amino acids. Germline assignment: CDR1 SGHRS and CDR2 YFSETQ. V dropped 4 bases and J dropped 0 bases, with 11 bases sitting between them. CDR3 DNA sequence: TGCGCCAGCAGCGCAGGCCTTAGCTCTGGGGCCAACGTCCTGACTTTC. Its protein is CASSAGLSSGANVLTF.

CDR3 bases: TGCGCCACCCAGGAGGGTGAGCAGTTCTTC. Protein product: CATQEGEQFF. This chain joins TRBV10-2 and TRBJ2-1; D is possibly TRBD2 (6 bases). The ends were cut back, 10 bases at V and 9 bases at J, with 10 bases in the middle. Germline V CDR1 and CDR2: WSHSY, SAAADI. This CDR3 contains 10 residues.

V and J are TRBV6-6 and TRBJ2-5, with 8 bases aligning to TRBD2. The J call may be mistaken, given a closer DNA end match to TRBJ2-7. The CDR3 loop spans 14 amino acids. Germline loops: CDR1 MNHNY, CDR2 SVGAGI (reference sequence). This chain's CDR3 is CASSSSGRGYEQYF. DNA for the CDR3: TGTGCCAGCAGCAGCAGCGGGAGAGGATACGAGCAGTACTTC.

This chain joins TRBV19 and TRBJ1-2; 10 bases are a match to TRBD1. The CDR3 is made up of 17 amino acids. The germline V gene encodes CDR1 LNHDA and CDR2 SQIVND (reference sequence). The J segment lost 4 bases and the V segment lost 6 bases, leaving 14 bases of the junction unmatched. CDR3 sequence reads: CASSKTEDRGRTYGYTF. CDR3 sequence (DNA): TGTGCCAGTAGCAAAACCGAAGACAGGGGGCGCACCTATGGCTACACCTTC.

This clone was found once. This rearrangement joins TRBV25-1 to TRBJ2-3; 9 bases match TRBD2. This CDR3 has 17 amino acids. Germline CDR1 reads MGHDK; CDR2 reads SYGVNS. V shed 3 bases and J 5 bases; nucleotides not matched to a gene: 12. CDR3 bases: TGTGCCAGCAGTGATCTGGGCGGCGGGAGGGCCGGAGATACGCAGTATTTT. This translates into CASSDLGGGRAGDTQYF.

The V call is TRBV10-2, the J call TRBJ1-4; 8 bases align to TRBD1. V lost 8 bases and J lost 5; bases outside the gene matches: 7. The CDR3 totals 14 residues. Germline values: CDR1 WSHSY, CDR2 SAAADI. Written as DNA, the CDR3 is TGCGCCAGCCGCCGAGGACAGGGAAATGAAAAACTGTTTTTT. It encodes CASRRGQGNEKLFF.

The V and J genes are TRBV7-9 and TRBJ2-7; TRBD2 agrees at 8 bases. Germline lookup yields CDR1 SEHNR and CDR2 FQNEAQ (reference sequence). J was trimmed by 3 bases and V by 5 bases; bases with no gene match: 9. This CDR3 is built from 15 residues. The CDR3 reads CASSQRGTSFYEQYF. DNA for the CDR3: TGTGCCAGCAGCCAACGTGGGACTAGTTTCTACGAGCAGTACTTC.

The chain carries TRBV15 and TRBJ2-5, with D perhaps matching TRBD2 (5 bases). Germline loops: CDR1 LNHNV, CDR2 YYDKDF (reference sequence). This CDR3 contains 11 residues. Trimming left V 2 bases short and J 11 bases short, with 9 bases between. CDR3 region: CATSRSGEQYF. The CDR3 nucleotides are TGTGCCACCAGCAGATCCGGGGAGCAGTACTTC.

This rearrangement joins TRBV7-9 to TRBJ2-1; perhaps TRBD2 as D (6 bases). This CDR3 has 13 amino acids. Trimming cost V 3 bases and J 8 bases, with 11 bases left between them. CDR1 is SEHNR and CDR2 is FQNEAQ in the germline V gene (reference sequence). CDR3 DNA sequence: TGTGCCAGCAGCTTCGGAGGAGGGGATGAGCAGTTCTTC. Protein product: CASSFGGGDEQFF.

V usage is TRBV28 and J usage is TRBJ2-7; perhaps TRBD2 as D (6 bases). Trimming shortened V by 5 bases and J by 7 bases, and 24 bases separated the two germline ends. CDR3 size: 16 residues. CDR1 is MDHEN, CDR2 SYDVKM, per germline. CDR3 in amino acids: CASSSQSGAPPGEQYF. DNA for the CDR3: TGTGCCAGCAGTAGTCAATCGGGAGCCCCACCAGGGGAGCAGTACTTC.

The chain has TRBV5-1 and TRBJ2-1; 10 positions agree with TRBD1. The junction had 1 base not matched to a gene; V was cut back by 7 bases and J by 6 bases. This CDR3 is built from 12 residues. CDR1 SGHRS and CDR2 YFSETQ come from the germline V gene. CDR3: CASRDRGNEQFF. CDR3 in DNA: TGCGCCAGCCGGGACAGGGGCAATGAGCAGTTCTTC. Variable domain in full (rest from reference TRBV5-1 and TRBJ2-1): KAGVTQTPRYLIKTRGQQVTLSCSPISGHRSVSWYQQTPGQGLQFLFEYFSETQRNKGNFPGRFSGRQFSNSRSEMNVSTLELGDSALYLCASRDRGNEQFFGPGTRLTVL.

The J gene is TRBJ1-3, the V gene TRBV4-3, with D unresolved. Trimming removed 0 bases from V and 4 bases from J, with 13 bases in between. The CDR3 loop spans 16 amino acids. Germline assignment: CDR1 LGHNA and CDR2 YSLEER. The CDR3 loop reads CASSQDFAGQGNTIYF. The CDR3 DNA is TGCGCCAGCAGCCAAGATTTTGCGGGTCAGGGAAACACCATATATTTT.

The rearrangement joins TRBV11-2 to TRBJ1-2; the D gene is possibly TRBD1 (6 bases). The V gene lost 1 base and the J gene lost 7 bases, with 13 bases spanning the gap. Germline V gene data show CDR1 as SGHAT and CDR2 as FQNNGV. This CDR3 spans 14 amino acids. The CDR3 DNA is TGTGCCAGCAGCTTAGGGGCGGGGGCGGGTGGCTACACCTTC. Translated: CASSLGAGAGGYTF.

The V gene is TRBV25-1, the J gene TRBJ2-7; D might be TRBD2 (6 bases). V dropped 5 bases and J dropped 6 bases, with 11 bases sitting between them. CDR1 and CDR2 from the germline V gene are MGHDK and SYGVNS. This CDR3 region has 12 residues. Here the CDR3 DNA reads TGTGCCAGCAGTTGGAGGGCAGGCGAGCAGTACTTC. Translated: CASSWRAGEQYF.

This clone came up a few times. The chain carries TRBV10-3 and TRBJ1-1; a weak D match, TRBD1 (5 bases). CDR1 and CDR2 (germline): ENHRY, SYGVKD. The CDR3 spans 14 residues. Trimming took off 4 bases at V and 0 bases at J, with 9 bases between the two ends. The CDR3 is CAISGGGLNTEAFF. CDR3 sequence (DNA): TGTGCCATCAGTGGGGGCGGTTTGAACACTGAAGCTTTCTTT.

The chain employs TRBV6-5 and TRBJ2-3; TRBD2 matches 8 bases. The length of the CDR3 is 16 residues. With 2 bases clipped from V and 2 bases from J, the junction kept 6 bases outside the gene matches. Per the germline V gene, CDR1 is MNHEY and CDR2 is SVGAGI. The CDR3 is CASSYRRGAFTDTQYF. Here the CDR3 DNA reads TGTGCCAGCAGTTACAGGCGGGGGGCCTTCACAGATACGCAGTATTTT.

The CDR3 loop reads CASSPSVSNSPLHF. CDR3 bases: TGTGCCAGCAGCCCTTCGGTTTCAAATTCACCCCTCCACTTT. The chain combines TRBV7-9 with TRBJ1-6, with D uncertain. V dropped 5 bases and J dropped 7 bases, with 12 bases sitting between them. CDR1 is SEHNR and CDR2 is FQNEAQ in the germline V gene (reference sequence). The CDR3 sequence is 14 residues long.

The rearrangement links TRBV19 to TRBJ2-7; a possible D gene is TRBD2 (7 bases). Germline V CDR1 and CDR2: LNHDA, SQIVND (reference sequence). The CDR3 is 15 residues long. V was shortened by 3 bases and J by 2 bases, with 14 bases between the two germline ends. The CDR3 is CASSIGGGGPYEQYF. Written as DNA, the CDR3 is TGTGCCAGTAGTATTGGAGGGGGGGGACCCTACGAGCAGTACTTC.

This clone was seen more than once but under ten times. The chain has TRBV14 and TRBJ2-1, with 9 bases matching TRBD2. V shed 4 bases, J shed 4 bases, and the junction held 5 bases outside the gene matches. This CDR3 has 15 residues. Per germline, CDR1 SGHDN and CDR2 FVKESK. CDR3 sequence: CASSRSSGVYNEQFF. The CDR3 DNA is TGTGCCAGCAGCCGGTCTAGCGGGGTATACAATGAGCAGTTCTTC.

The rearrangement uses TRBV9 and TRBJ1-2; maybe TRBD1 (6 bases). This CDR3 comprises 13 residues. V was cut by 4 bases and J by 3 bases, with 10 bases left in between. The germline V gene encodes CDR1 SGDLS and CDR2 YYNGEE. CDR3 amino acids: CASSIRQDYGYTF. In DNA, the CDR3 is TGTGCCAGCAGCATCCGACAGGACTATGGCTACACCTTC.

The gene calls are TRBV7-6 and TRBJ2-2; 15 nucleotides line up with TRBD2. The V and J ends lost 4 bases and 2 bases, in that order; junction bases with no gene match: 5. The germline gives CDR1 SGHVS, CDR2 FNYEAQ. This CDR3 is 18 amino acids long. The CDR3 DNA reads TGTGCCAGCAGCTCCCGGGGACTAGCGGGAGGCAACACCGGGGAGCTGTTTTTT. Protein sequence: CASSSRGLAGGNTGELFF.

V gene TRBV29-1 combines with J gene TRBJ2-1, with TRBD2 matching 12 bases. Per germline, CDR1 SQVTM and CDR2 ANQGSEA. The CDR3 length is 15 residues. The junction had 4 bases not matched to a gene; V was cut back by 3 bases and J by 4 bases. The CDR3 is CSVDGLAGRYNEQFF. The DNA of the CDR3 is TGCAGCGTTGATGGACTAGCGGGGAGATACAATGAGCAGTTCTTC.